Listed below are T cell receptor beta chains from one sample, sequenced in a study of blood T cell repertoires in COVID-19. Here immunoSEQ multiplex PCR was the method, and the copy in TCRdb shows in-frame clones only, minus some. Here the sample spans fewer than 350,000 clones, roughly 89% being singletons. The specimen sequenced was PBMCs or T cells enriched from blood (not recorded which). The receptors here all came from a man between 60 and 70 years old who had recovered from COVID-19. Each CDR3 is given without its conserved first and last residue. Each record gives: J gene, V gene, CDR3 protein.

TRBJ1-2	TRBV5-1	ASSLTGGAGYGYT
TRBJ1-5	TRBV6-5	ASSYYRVGQPQH
TRBJ2-7	TRBV7-2	ASSLRTGSSYEQY
TRBJ2-2	TRBV29-1	SVLLQGLNTGELF
TRBJ2-7	TRBV7-2	ASTSGQYPYEQY
TRBJ2-7	TRBV18	ASSGLSTAEQY
TRBJ1-2	TRBV28	ASSARTGRDGYT
TRBJ2-1	TRBV5-1	ASSWVAGGNEQF
TRBJ1-5	TRBV12-3/TRBV12-4	ASSLGRVRPQH
TRBJ2-7	TRBV5-6	ASSLYPGEQY
TRBJ1-2	TRBV12-5	ASGLTHGDRPNYGYT
TRBJ1-4	TRBV6-5	ASSYATGGNEKLF
TRBJ2-7	TRBV7-3	AITSDTYEQY
TRBJ2-3	TRBV11-1	ASTQGVVDTQY
TRBJ2-2	TRBV4-1	ASSHTSGSVNTGELF
TRBJ1-4	TRBV25-1	ASSEYRQGAEKLF
TRBJ2-1	TRBV9	ASSPQTGQQF
TRBJ2-2	TRBV29-1	SVRGQGFNTGELF
TRBJ1-1	TRBV6-5	ASSTGDTKSF
TRBJ2-7	TRBV29-1	SVVGQSYEQY
TRBJ1-6	TRBV6-6	ASNLAEANSPLH
TRBJ1-2	TRBV29-1	SVDRGQGSDGYT
TRBJ2-2	TRBV7-9	ASSQYLGTANTGELF
TRBJ1-2	TRBV21-1	ASSTLEGVYGYT
TRBJ1-5	TRBV3-1/TRBV3-2	ASSQTTRQPQH
TRBJ2-1	TRBV24-1	ATGAGHNEQF
TRBJ2-7	TRBV7-2	ASRITDSSSYEQY
TRBJ2-3	TRBV6-5	ASSYSLTSPDTQY
TRBJ2-7	TRBV5-1	ASSFSPESSYEQY
TRBJ2-7	TRBV15	ATSRDRGTSGYEQY
TRBJ2-7	TRBV5-1	ASSLTPSGSGEQY
TRBJ1-5	TRBV24-1	ATSDSSRGSNQPQH
TRBJ2-7	TRBV23-1	ASSPLSGQGANEQY
TRBJ1-6	TRBV11-2	ASSLVRTGPNSPLH
TRBJ2-1	TRBV24-1	ATSDPRGQGGNEQF
TRBJ1-5	TRBV19	ASSPWDRVGPEPQH
TRBJ1-2	TRBV12-3/TRBV12-4	ASSLDQIYGYT
TRBJ1-1	TRBV6-1	ASSEKGTGDEAF